Below are 26 T cell receptor beta chains sequenced from a single sample in a study of cytomegalovirus exposure and HLA in healthy donors. Assay: immunoSEQ multiplex PCR; the TCRdb copy retains only in-frame clones and omits some. The data contain approximately 160,000 clones, around four fifths of them seen just once; the ten biggest clones take up approximately 2%. The specimen was PBMCs. The source of these receptors is a man between 25 and 39 years old in good health and CMV-seropositive.

The chain combines TRBV5-1 with TRBJ2-5; 8 bases fit TRBD1. Germline CDR1 reads SGHRS; CDR2 reads YFSETQ. CDR3 size: 18 residues. Trimming took 0 bases from V and 1 from J; bases not matched to a gene: 11. CDR3 in DNA: TGCGCCAGCAGCTTGGCGGGGTCCGTGACAGGGGCCCAAGAGACCCAGTACTTC. Translation: CASSLAGSVTGAQETQYF.

This clone was found a few times. J is TRBJ1-1 and V is TRBV19; D is undetermined. V was pared by 8 bases and J by 1 base, with 11 bases between. The CDR3 is made up of 13 amino acids. CDR1 is LNHDA and CDR2 is SQIVND in the germline V gene (reference sequence). This chain's CDR3 is CASYRVPNTEAFF. In DNA, the CDR3 is TGTGCCAGTTACAGAGTACCGAACACTGAAGCTTTCTTT. The full variable domain, its missing parts supplied by reference TRBV19 and TRBJ1-1, is DGGITQSPKYLFRKEGQNVTLSCEQNLNHDAMYWYRQDPGQGLRLIYYSQIVNDFQKGDIAEGYSVSREKKESFPLTVTSAQKNPTAFYLCASYRVPNTEAFFGQGTRLTVV.

V usage is TRBV18 and J usage is TRBJ2-1; 12 nucleotides match TRBD1. Germline trimming cut 7 bases from V and 2 bases from J; bases unmatched to any gene: 3. Germline V gives CDR1 KGHSH, CDR2 LQKENI. The CDR3 extends over 15 amino acids. The CDR3: CASLGTGGTYNEQFF. CDR3 nucleotides: TGTGCCAGCTTAGGGACAGGGGGCACCTACAATGAGCAGTTCTTC.

This clone was observed once. At one end, the junction sequence differs from germline, possibly due to a read error. The chain employs TRBV7-7 and TRBJ2-5; the match to TRBD2 covers 12 bases. CDR1 and CDR2 from the germline V gene are SSHAT and FNYEAQ (reference sequence). The CDR3 extends over 16 amino acids. The CDR3 nucleotides are TGTGCTAGCAGCTTAGTAGCTAGCGGGGGGGTTGAGACCCAGTACTTC. Encoded protein: CASSLVASGGVETQYF.

This clone was seen a single time. The chain employs TRBV7-2 and TRBJ1-1, with D maybe TRBD1 (5 bases). Germline CDR1 SGHTA, CDR2 FQGNSA. With 4 bases removed from V and 4 bases from J, the gap between germline ends came to 10 bases. The CDR3 is 13 amino acids. CDR3 region: CASSSGFRTEAFF. In nucleotides, the CDR3 is TGTGCCAGCAGCTCAGGGTTTCGCACTGAAGCTTTCTTT.

The chain couples TRBV5-1 to TRBJ2-7; 7 positions match TRBD1. J lost 3 bases, V lost 4 bases, and 10 bases had no gene match. The CDR3 has 15 residues. The germline CDR1 and CDR2 sequences are SGHRS and YFSETQ. The CDR3 DNA sequence: TGCGCCAGCAGCCCAGACAGGGTGAAGTTCTACGAGCAGTACTTC. It translates to CASSPDRVKFYEQYF.

V gene TRBV4-3 combines with J gene TRBJ2-5, with 8 bases matching TRBD1. CDR3 length equals 18 residues. Germline CDR1 reads LGHNA; CDR2 reads YSLEER. The ends lost 1 base at V and 7 bases at J; junction bases unmatched: 17. CDR3 sequence (DNA): TGCGCCAGCAGCCAAGGTGTGGGACAGGCGAGATGGTCAAGGACCCAGTACTTC. It specifies CASSQGVGQARWSRTQYF.

The chain employs TRBV21-1 and TRBJ2-5; TRBD1 is taken as the D call from the table, unchecked against the DNA. TRBV21-1 is reported as a pseudogene. The CDR3 sequence is 14 residues long. CDR3 protein: CASSIRGTKETQYF. For the CDR3, the DNA is TGTGCCAGCAGCATAAGGGGGACCAAAGAGACCCAGTACTTC.

V gene TRBV29-1 combines with J gene TRBJ1-2, with D hard to call. This CDR3 is built from 12 residues. Germline CDR1 SQVTM, CDR2 ANQGSEA. V was shortened by 2 bases and J by 4 bases, with 8 bases between the two germline ends. CDR3 amino acids: CSVEKGSYGYTF. The CDR3 DNA follows: TGCAGCGTTGAAAAAGGGAGCTATGGCTACACCTTC.

The chain has TRBV11-2 and TRBJ2-1; 7 bases agree with TRBD2. V was clipped by 1 base and J by 1 base; unmatched bases: 1. Germline loops: CDR1 SGHAT, CDR2 FQNNGV. The CDR3 has 15 residues. The CDR3 loop is CASSLGLASYNEQFF. In DNA form, the CDR3 reads TGTGCCAGCAGCTTAGGACTAGCTTCCTACAATGAGCAGTTCTTC.

The genes are TRBV14 and TRBJ1-2; tentative D call: TRBD1 (5 bases). This CDR3 comprises 14 residues. Germline CDR1 is SGHDN and CDR2 is FVKESK. Trimming stripped 0 bases from V and 12 bases from J, with 17 bases between. CDR3 protein: CASSQELDPRGDTF. In DNA, the CDR3 is TGTGCCAGCAGCCAAGAGTTGGACCCAAGGGGTGACACCTTC.

This clone has a handful of counts. The gene calls are TRBV5-6 and TRBJ2-7; 8 bases agree with TRBD1. The CDR3 sequence is 14 residues long. Germline CDR1 and CDR2: SGHDT and YYEEEE. With 4 bases clipped from V and 3 bases from J, the junction kept 6 bases outside the gene matches. The CDR3 region is CASSVTGENYEQYF. In DNA form, the CDR3 reads TGTGCCAGCAGCGTGACAGGGGAGAACTACGAGCAGTACTTC.

The V and J genes are TRBV5-1 and TRBJ2-7, with a weak D call TRBD2 (5 bases). V was trimmed by 0 bases and J by 7 bases, leaving 8 bases between them. CDR1 and CDR2 from the germline V gene are SGHRS and YFSETQ. CDR3 length: 12 residues. The CDR3 bases are TGCGCCAGCAGCTTGGTGGGGAGAGAGCAGTACTTC. This gives the protein CASSLVGREQYF. Based on the CDR3 plus reference TRBV5-1 and TRBJ2-7, the full variable domain is KAGVTQTPRYLIKTRGQQVTLSCSPISGHRSVSWYQQTPGQGLQFLFEYFSETQRNKGNFPGRFSGRQFSNSRSEMNVSTLELGDSALYLCASSLVGREQYFGPGTRLTVT.

The chain carries TRBV4-1 and TRBJ2-3; no firm D call. This CDR3 comprises 14 residues. Per germline, CDR1 MGHRA and CDR2 YSYEKL. Between the trimmed V and J ends, which lost 1 base and 4 bases, there was a span of 9 bases. The CDR3 nucleotides read TGCGCCAGCAGCCAAGTCTGGCTTTCAGATACGCAGTATTTT. Protein product: CASSQVWLSDTQYF.

This clone is medium-sized in the sample. The chain couples TRBV2 to TRBJ1-2; TRBD1 might be the D (6 bases). Trimming took 6 bases from V and 7 from J, leaving 12 bases between them. The germline V gene has CDR1 SNHLY and CDR2 FYNNEI. The CDR3 has 12 amino acids. For the CDR3, the DNA is TGTGCCAGCAGAGCAACAGGGCTTGGCTACACCTTC. Protein: CASRATGLGYTF.

The CDR3 nucleotides are TGTGCCATCAGAGGGGGAAGTGGCTACACCTTC. Its translation is CAIRGGSGYTF. The chain combines TRBV10-3 with TRBJ1-2; a weak D match, TRBD1 (6 bases). V was cut by 6 bases and J by 7 bases, with 9 bases left in between. The CDR3 has 11 amino acids. Germline assignment: CDR1 ENHRY and CDR2 SYGVKD.

This chain uses TRBV5-6 with TRBJ2-2, with D possibly matching TRBD2 (6 bases). The CDR3 consists of 15 residues. V lost 0 bases to trimming and J lost 4 bases, with 10 bases between them. Germline V gene sequence: CDR1 SGHDT, CDR2 YYEEEE. The DNA for the CDR3 is TGTGCCAGCAGCTTGGGCGGGGCGGCCACCGGGGAGCTGTTTTTT. Its translation: CASSLGGAATGELFF.

The genes are TRBV5-1 and TRBJ2-2, with 7 bases that match TRBD1. The CDR3 has 15 residues. V shed 4 bases and J 0 bases; nucleotides not matched to a gene: 3. Germline lookup yields CDR1 SGHRS and CDR2 YFSETQ. CDR3 coding DNA: TGCGCCAGCAGCGTGACAGGGTCGAACACCGGGGAGCTGTTTTTT. It is translated as CASSVTGSNTGELFF. The full variable domain, its missing parts supplied by reference TRBV5-1 and TRBJ2-2, is KAGVTQTPRYLIKTRGQQVTLSCSPISGHRSVSWYQQTPGQGLQFLFEYFSETQRNKGNFPGRFSGRQFSNSRSEMNVSTLELGDSALYLCASSVTGSNTGELFFGEGSRLTVL.

This clone was seen a handful of times. V gene TRBV6-5 combines with J gene TRBJ2-1; 8 positions agree with TRBD2. The trim removed 5 bases at V and 1 base at J, leaving 4 bases unmatched. Germline-derived CDR1 and CDR2 are MNHEY and SVGAGI. The CDR3 is made up of 15 amino acids. The CDR3 bases are TGTGCCAGCAGTCTTATAGCGGGGTCCTACAATGAGCAGTTCTTC. Translated: CASSLIAGSYNEQFF.

This clone was detected only once. This chain uses TRBV10-3 with TRBJ1-1, with D uncertain. Germline CDR1 is ENHRY and CDR2 is SYGVKD. CDR3 size: 13 residues. The V and J ends lost 6 bases and 3 bases respectively, with 11 bases between them. CDR3 amino acids: CAIREGRDTEAFF. The CDR3 DNA sequence: TGTGCCATCAGGGAAGGGAGGGACACTGAAGCTTTCTTT.

The rearrangement uses TRBV5-1 and TRBJ1-2; 7 bases line up with TRBD1. The CDR3 loop spans 14 amino acids. Per the germline V gene, CDR1 is SGHRS and CDR2 is YFSETQ. Losses at the gene ends were 0 bases for V and 6 bases for J; bases not matched to a gene: 5. The CDR3 region has the DNA TGCGCCAGCAGCTTGGGACAGGGCAAAGATGGCTACACCTTC. As protein: CASSLGQGKDGYTF. Based on the CDR3 plus reference TRBV5-1 and TRBJ1-2, the full variable domain is KAGVTQTPRYLIKTRGQQVTLSCSPISGHRSVSWYQQTPGQGLQFLFEYFSETQRNKGNFPGRFSGRQFSNSRSEMNVSTLELGDSALYLCASSLGQGKDGYTFGSGTRLTVV.

This rearrangement joins TRBV18 to TRBJ2-2; D is perhaps TRBD1 (5 bases). The CDR3 has 15 amino acids. Trimming removed 3 bases at V and 0 bases at J, with 8 bases between. The germline gives CDR1 KGHSH, CDR2 LQKENI. CDR3 nucleotide sequence: TGTGCCAGCTCACCGACAGCCGCGAACACCGGGGAGCTGTTTTTT. This gives the protein CASSPTAANTGELFF.

CDR3 amino acids: CASSLWVAGGFTDTQYF. In DNA, the CDR3 is TGTGCCAGCAGTTTATGGGTAGCGGGGGGGTTCACAGATACGCAGTATTTT. The chain carries TRBV27 and TRBJ2-3, with TRBD2 matching 11 bases. The ends lost 1 base at V and 2 bases at J; junction bases unmatched: 5. The V gene's germline CDR1 is MNHEY and CDR2 SMNVEV (reference sequence). The CDR3 totals 17 residues.

This clone occurred once. The chain links TRBV5-1 to TRBJ2-5, with 8 bases lining up with TRBD2. Germline V CDR1 and CDR2: SGHRS, YFSETQ. The CDR3 is 16 residues long. Trimming took 2 bases from V and 1 from J; bases not matched to a gene: 7. The CDR3 reads CASSFRGGGTQETQYF. The CDR3 DNA reads as TGCGCCAGCAGCTTCCGCGGCGGGGGGACCCAAGAGACCCAGTACTTC.

This clone was counted once. V and J are TRBV7-2 and TRBJ1-6, with unresolved D. The CDR3 spans 16 residues. Germline CDR1 and CDR2: SGHTA and FQGNSA. Trimming cost V 6 bases and J 5 bases, with 17 bases left between them. As DNA, the CDR3 is TGTGCCAGCAGGCCCGCCCAGACGCGGAATAATTCACCCCTCCACTTT. Translation gives CASRPAQTRNNSPLHF. The variable domain in full, completed from reference TRBV7-2 and TRBJ1-6, reads GAGVSQSPSNKVTEKGKDVELRCDPISGHTALYWYRQSLGQGLEFLIYFQGNSAPDKSGLPSDRFSAERTGGSVSTLTIQRTQQEDSAVYLCASRPAQTRNNSPLHFGNGTRLTVT.

V is TRBV27 and J is TRBJ2-7; possible D gene TRBD1, 6 bases. The ends were cut back, 8 bases at V and 1 base at J, with 15 bases in the middle. The CDR3 is 14 residues long. Germline CDR1 reads MNHEY; CDR2 reads SMNVEV (reference sequence). The CDR3, as DNA: TGTGCCAGCCAAGCTCGAGGACAGTCCTACGAGCAGTACTTC. It specifies CASQARGQSYEQYF.